The clone carrying this TCR beta chain appeared once. Its antigen is as yet unknown. The sample originates from a study of T cell responses to AZD1222 COVID-19 vaccine. The wider study: The study pooled second doses at about 4 or about 12 weeks. Whole-study findings and limits: There were mostly white British donors and more females than males, and clonal diversity was possibly underestimated. Unmutated variant regions are reportedly targeted by nearly half of spike-specific TCRs. Spike-specific TCR breadth rose after two AZD1222 doses, and depth rose as well.

TCRdb's copy holds only in-frame clones and misses some; the assay was immunoSEQ multiplex PCR. The table records under 100,000 clones, more than 70% of them present only once. The ends were cut back, 5 bases at V and 2 bases at J, with 16 bases in the middle. This CDR3 has 16 amino acids. Germline-derived CDR1 and CDR2 are SGHVS and FQNEAQ. This chain links TRBV7-8 with TRBJ1-5; D is unresolved. This specimen consisted of peripheral blood, obtained on day 0 of AZD1222 vaccination. This receptor was obtained from an adult in good health. The DNA of the CDR3 is TGTGCCAGCAGCCCCGACGGATTTAAGGGCAATCAGCCCCAGCATTTT. Its translation: CASSPDGFKGNQPQHF.